This T cell receptor beta chain was sequenced for a study of T cells in Graves' hyperthyroidism and ophthalmopathy. Study context: Blood from the periphery was taken at initial diagnosis, before any treatment. Findings and limits, study-wide: The model identified upcoming ophthalmopathy a median about 7.1 months ahead of onset.

Stable disease denoted Graves' hyperthyroidism without ophthalmopathy progression within 18 months. Those patients with uncontrolled infection, other autoimmune disease, pregnancy or lactation were excluded. This CDR3 has 17 residues. V shed 4 bases, J shed 5 bases, and the junction held 10 bases outside the gene matches. Germline V gene data show CDR1 as MDHEN and CDR2 as SYDVKM. TCR beta CDR3 region amplification was performed from RNA transcripts. Initially, a first-round RT-PCR of the TCR CDR3 employed the HTBI primer set. MiXCR, run by TCRdb on the multiplex PCR reads, gives a single entry per CDR3 protein. The sample carries 600,000 to 900,000 distinct CDR3 sequences, about 16% recorded once. This clonotype was counted at least ten times. Its antigen is still unknown.

The sequence derives from a man aged 18-30 years with Graves' hyperthyroidism. Specimen: blood. The chain recombines TRBV28 with TRBJ2-7; TRBD2 aligns across 14 bases. In DNA form, the CDR3 reads TGTGCCAGCAGTTCCCTCGGGGGGACTAGCGGGAGTCACGAGCAGTACTTC. This encodes CASSSLGGTSGSHEQYF.